One sample yielded the 25 T cell receptor beta chains listed below, sequenced in a study of cytomegalovirus exposure and HLA in healthy donors. Clones were read by immunoSEQ multiplex PCR, and TCRdb kept only the in-frame ones, dropping some. The data contain 75,000 to 90,000 clones, 95% of them singletons. Sequencing used PBMCs. The receptor source for this set is a woman aged 18-35 years in good health and CMV-seronegative.

The rearrangement links TRBV7-9 to TRBJ2-5, with 13 bases identical to TRBD2. This CDR3 has 15 residues. Germline CDR1 reads SEHNR; CDR2 reads FQNEAQ (reference sequence). With 5 bases clipped from V and 4 bases from J, the junction kept 4 bases outside the gene matches. CDR3 protein: CASSAGLAGAETQYF. The CDR3 DNA follows: TGTGCCAGCAGCGCTGGACTAGCGGGGGCAGAGACCCAGTACTTC.

Only one count was recorded for this clone. The chain is built from TRBV27 and TRBJ2-2, with 9 nucleotides matching TRBD2. The germline gives CDR1 MNHEY, CDR2 SMNVEV (reference sequence). The CDR3 is 15 residues long. V shed 6 bases, J shed 7 bases, and the junction held 9 bases outside the gene matches. The CDR3 DNA follows: TGTGCCAGCAGCCGATTAGCGGGGGTTCTCGGGGAGCTGTTTTTT. It translates to CASSRLAGVLGELFF.

The chain combines TRBV28 with TRBJ2-5; D ambiguous. This CDR3 comprises 16 residues. Trimming removed 6 bases at V and 2 bases at J, with 19 bases between. Looked up from germline, CDR1 is MDHEN and CDR2 is SYDVKM. The DNA of the CDR3 is TGTGCCAGCAGCTACCCCCCGGCAGGTATACAAGAGACCCAGTACTTC. As protein: CASSYPPAGIQETQYF. The full variable domain, completed using reference TRBV28 and TRBJ2-5, is DVKVTQSSRYLVKRTGEKVFLECVQDMDHENMFWYRQDPGLGLRLIYFSYDVKMKEKGDIPEGYSVSREKKERFSLILESASTNQTSMYLCASSYPPAGIQETQYFGPGTRLLVL.

The rearrangement links TRBV7-2 to TRBJ2-1, with 7 bases lining up with TRBD2. Germline CDR1 is SGHTA and CDR2 is FQGNSA. V was pared by 1 base and J by 8 bases, with 11 bases of the junction left unmatched. The CDR3 is made up of 16 amino acids. DNA of the CDR3: TGTGCCAGCAGCTTAGAGCGGGGACCAGCCCGGGATGAGCAGTTCTTC. It yields the protein CASSLERGPARDEQFF.

J is TRBJ2-7 and V is TRBV11-2; TRBD2 aligns across 9 bases. The germline V gene has CDR1 SGHAT and CDR2 FQNNGV. The V and J ends lost 2 bases and 0 bases, in that order; junction bases with no gene match: 2. The CDR3 spans 15 residues. The CDR3 DNA reads as TGTGCCAGCAGCTTATTTAGCGGGAGCTCCTACGAGCAGTACTTC. Protein product: CASSLFSGSSYEQYF.

V is TRBV28 and J is TRBJ2-5, with 9 bases identical to TRBD1. The V gene end was trimmed by 6 bases and the J gene end by 4 bases; junction bases not matched to a gene: 12. The germline CDR1 and CDR2 sequences are MDHEN and SYDVKM. The CDR3 is 16 residues long. CDR3 protein: CASREGRDRVRETQYF. As DNA, the CDR3 is TGTGCCAGCAGGGAAGGCCGGGACAGGGTAAGAGAGACCCAGTACTTC.

This rearrangement joins TRBV7-2 to TRBJ2-1; 8 bases are a match to TRBD2. CDR3 length equals 15 residues. Germline values: CDR1 SGHTA, CDR2 FQGNSA. V dropped 3 bases and J dropped 5; count of bases not matched to a gene: 6. The CDR3, as DNA: TGTGCCAGCAGCTTCGGGGGGGCAAGGAACAATGAGCAGTTCTTC. Encoded protein: CASSFGGARNNEQFF.

The chain couples TRBV23-1 to TRBJ1-1, with D uncertain. TRBV23-1 is known as an ORF, though its function is uncertain. The CDR3 runs 9 residues. V was cut by 6 bases and J by 11 bases, with 7 bases left in between. The chain's CDR3 is CASSREAFF. The DNA for the CDR3 is TGCGCCAGCAGCCGGGAGGCTTTCTTT.

This clone is a singleton in its sample. The gene calls are TRBV7-2 and TRBJ2-5; 12 bases match TRBD2. V shed 6 bases and J 5 bases; nucleotides not matched to a gene: 10. The CDR3 spans 16 residues. Germline V gene data show CDR1 as SGHTA and CDR2 as FQGNSA. The CDR3 reads CASSYSGLAGRETQYF. CDR3 DNA: TGTGCCAGCAGTTACAGCGGACTAGCGGGGAGGGAGACCCAGTACTTC.

The chain joins TRBV9 to TRBJ1-2, with TRBD1 as a possible D gene (5 bases). Trimming took off 4 bases at V and 5 bases at J, with 15 bases between the two ends. The germline V gene has CDR1 SGDLS and CDR2 YYNGEE. The CDR3 is made up of 14 amino acids. The CDR3 nucleotides read TGTGCCAGCAGCCCGGACATCATTGGGTATGGCTACACCTTC. Amino acid sequence: CASSPDIIGYGYTF.

The rearrangement joins TRBV27 to TRBJ1-6; 10 nucleotides line up with TRBD1. The junction had 9 bases not matched to a gene; V was cut back by 6 bases and J by 7 bases. The CDR3 loop spans 16 amino acids. The germline V gene encodes CDR1 MNHEY and CDR2 SMNVEV (reference sequence). DNA of the CDR3: TGTGCCAGCAGCGCGGGACAGGGGACTCCGAATTCACCCCTCCACTTT. Translating gives CASSAGQGTPNSPLHF.

This chain uses TRBV25-1 with TRBJ1-2; 8 bases align to TRBD1. With V trimmed by 5 bases and J by 4 bases, 0 bases remained unmatched. Germline V gene lookup returns CDR1 MGHDK and CDR2 SYGVNS. This CDR3 is 12 amino acids long. CDR3 sequence reads: CASSTGGYGYTF. The DNA of the CDR3 is TGTGCCAGCAGTACAGGGGGCTATGGCTACACCTTC.

The rearrangement uses TRBV10-1 and TRBJ2-7; D unclear. CDR3 length equals 15 residues. CDR1 WNHNN and CDR2 SYGVQD come from the germline V gene (reference sequence). The V gene lost 1 base and the J gene lost 0 bases, with 10 bases spanning the gap. The CDR3 sequence: CASSEYRSSSYEQYF. In DNA form, the CDR3 reads TGCGCCAGCAGTGAGTACCGATCCAGCTCCTACGAGCAGTACTTC.

The chain carries TRBV4-1 and TRBJ1-5; D is uncertain. The germline V gene has CDR1 MGHRA and CDR2 YSYEKL. The CDR3 sequence is 13 residues long. V was shortened by 4 bases and J by 4 bases, with 8 bases between the two germline ends. The CDR3 region has the DNA TGCGCCAGCAGCCCCACGGAGAATCAGCCCCAGCATTTT. Its protein product is CASSPTENQPQHF.

The CDR3: CASIGGVGPSSYNEQFF. The DNA of the CDR3 is TGTGCCAGCATCGGGGGGGTGGGTCCGAGCTCCTACAATGAGCAGTTCTTC. V and J are TRBV5-6 and TRBJ2-1; 8 positions agree with TRBD2. With V trimmed by 6 bases and J by 0 bases, 11 bases remained unmatched. Germline CDR1 and CDR2: SGHDT and YYEEEE. The CDR3 sequence is 17 residues long.

This clone is a singleton in its sample. The chain links TRBV15 to TRBJ1-3, with D perhaps TRBD1 (6 bases). The CDR3 is 15 amino acids. V shed 6 bases and J shed 0 bases, with 12 bases lying between them. Looked up from germline, CDR1 is LNHNV and CDR2 is YYDKDF (reference sequence). In DNA, the CDR3 is TGTGCCACCAGGAGGACAGCGAGCTCTGGAAACACCATATATTTT. Protein product: CATRRTASSGNTIYF. Variable domain in full (rest from reference TRBV15 and TRBJ1-3): DAMVIQNPRYQVTQFGKPVTLSCSQTLNHNVMYWYQQKSSQAPKLLFHYYDKDFNNEADTPDNFQSRRPNTSFCFLDIRSPGLGDTAMYLCATRRTASSGNTIYFGEGSWLTVV.

The chain is built from TRBV29-1 and TRBJ1-1, with D tentatively TRBD1 (6 bases). Deletions cut 5 bases from V and 1 base from J, with 8 bases between. The CDR3 is 12 amino acids. Germline lookup yields CDR1 SQVTM and CDR2 ANQGSEA. The chain's CDR3 is CSVHRENTEAFF. CDR3 nucleotides: TGCAGCGTTCACAGGGAGAACACTGAAGCTTTCTTT. Based on the CDR3 plus reference TRBV29-1 and TRBJ1-1, the full variable domain is SAVISQKPSRDICQRGTSLTIQCQVDSQVTMMFWYRQQPGQSLTLIATANQGSEATYESGFVIDKFPISRPNLTFSTLTVSNMSPEDSSIYLCSVHRENTEAFFGQGTRLTVV.

The chain recombines TRBV7-2 with TRBJ1-6; D remains ambiguous. V lost 9 bases, J lost 0 bases, and 9 bases lay in between. The CDR3 is made up of 14 amino acids. Germline V gene lookup returns CDR1 SGHTA and CDR2 FQGNSA. CDR3 residues: CASSLSSYNSPLHF. The CDR3 DNA sequence: TGTGCCAGTAGCCTTAGCTCCTATAATTCACCCCTCCACTTT.

CDR3 nucleotide sequence: TGTGCCAGCAGTTTAATACAGGGCACAGATGAGACCCAGTACTTC. This sequence encodes CASSLIQGTDETQYF. The chain is built from TRBV6-5 and TRBJ2-5; possibly TRBD1 for D (6 bases). Germline assignment: CDR1 MNHEY and CDR2 SVGAGI. V dropped 4 bases and J dropped 5 bases, with 17 bases sitting between them. The CDR3 has 15 amino acids.

This chain connects TRBV28 to TRBJ1-1, with 10 positions matching TRBD1. This CDR3 has 13 residues. CDR1 is MDHEN and CDR2 is SYDVKM in the germline V gene. With 6 bases clipped from V and 6 bases from J, the junction kept 4 bases outside the gene matches. The DNA of the CDR3 is TGTGCCAGCAGCAGACAGGGGGCACCTGAAGCTTTCTTT. It is translated as CASSRQGAPEAFF.

This clone has a single count. This chain connects TRBV5-4 to TRBJ2-7, with 8 bases matching TRBD2. V shed 4 bases and J 1 base; nucleotides not matched to a gene: 10. This CDR3 region has 16 residues. From germline, CDR1 is SGHNT and CDR2 YYREEE (reference sequence). CDR3 residues: CASSPSPAGVSYEQYF. The CDR3 DNA is TGTGCCAGCAGCCCCTCGCCAGCGGGAGTTTCCTACGAGCAGTACTTC.

A single count supports this clone. The V gene is TRBV10-3, the J gene TRBJ2-7; 7 nucleotides agree with TRBD1. Germline lookup yields CDR1 ENHRY and CDR2 SYGVKD. The J segment lost 2 bases and the V segment lost 10 bases, leaving 2 bases of the junction unmatched. The length of the CDR3 is 11 residues. The CDR3 nucleotides read TGTGCCACCGGGACAGCCTACGAGCAGTACTTC. This encodes CATGTAYEQYF.

Points on this clone: One end of the junction varies from germline; a read error may be responsible. The CDR3 region has the DNA TGTGCCAGCAGTTTAGGAGGGGGTAGGAATGAGCAGTTCTTC. It codes for CASSLGGGRNEQFF. The gene calls are TRBV11-2 and TRBJ2-1; D possibly matches TRBD1 or TRBD2 (6 bases each). The CDR3 extends over 14 amino acids. Germline values: CDR1 SGHAT, CDR2 FQNNGV.

The V and J genes are TRBV10-1 and TRBJ1-4; D is undetermined. V was cut by 0 bases and J by 4 bases, with 6 bases left in between. CDR3 length: 14 residues. Germline V CDR1 and CDR2: WNHNN, SYGVQD (reference sequence). The CDR3 nucleotides are TGCGCCAGCAGTGAGTCTCCCGGTAATGAAAAACTGTTTTTT. This gives the protein CASSESPGNEKLFF.

The rearrangement uses TRBV2 and TRBJ1-1; D not certain. The CDR3 has 12 amino acids. V dropped 4 bases and J dropped 4 bases, with 7 bases sitting between them. From germline, CDR1 is SNHLY and CDR2 FYNNEI. This chain's CDR3 is CASSVSVTEAFF. CDR3 DNA sequence: TGTGCCAGCAGTGTATCGGTCACTGAAGCTTTCTTT.